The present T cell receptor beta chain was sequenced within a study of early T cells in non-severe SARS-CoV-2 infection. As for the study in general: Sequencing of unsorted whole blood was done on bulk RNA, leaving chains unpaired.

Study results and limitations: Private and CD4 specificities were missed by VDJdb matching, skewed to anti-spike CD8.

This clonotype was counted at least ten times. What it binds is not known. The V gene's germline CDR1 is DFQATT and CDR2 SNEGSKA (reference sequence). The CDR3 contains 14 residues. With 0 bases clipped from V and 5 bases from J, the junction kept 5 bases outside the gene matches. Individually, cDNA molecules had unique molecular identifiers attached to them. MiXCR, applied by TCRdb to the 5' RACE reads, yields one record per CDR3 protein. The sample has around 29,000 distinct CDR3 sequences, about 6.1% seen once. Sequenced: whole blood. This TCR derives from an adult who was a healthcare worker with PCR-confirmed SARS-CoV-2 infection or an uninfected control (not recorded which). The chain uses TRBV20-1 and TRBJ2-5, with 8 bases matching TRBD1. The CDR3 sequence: CSARESGGLETQYF. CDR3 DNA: TGCAGTGCTAGAGAGTCAGGGGGCCTCGAGACCCAGTACTTC.